Detailed here is one T cell receptor (beta chain). The antigen is undetermined. The source of the sample is a study of Ad26.COV2.S vaccination and SARS-CoV-2 variants. Study-wide results and limits: Those who received vaccine or placebo ended up with similar non-spike TCR breadth. Vaccinated individuals (as opposed to placebo recipients) had higher spike-specific TCR breadth.

Sample treatment: around 19 received Ad26.COV2.S at low or high dose, single or two shots; roughly five received placebo; per-sample allocation not given. Each sample was drawn 63 days after the first injection (of vaccine or placebo). It was Wuhan-strain SARS-CoV-2 spike that the Ad26 vaccine vector expressed. CDR3 length equals 14 residues. Trimming shortened V by 4 bases and J by 3 bases, and 9 bases separated the two germline ends. Germline values: CDR1 MRHNA, CDR2 SNTAGT. The method was immunoSEQ multiplex PCR; TCRdb's version includes in-frame clones alone and lacks a portion of them. The data show fewer than 300,000 clones, with about 87% seen just once and around 3% held by the top ten.

The rearrangement joins TRBV6-4 to TRBJ2-2; D is uncertain. This receptor was obtained from a person between 18 and 65 years old who received the Ad26.COV2.S COVID-19 vaccine or a placebo. Source: peripheral blood, taken in a trial of Ad26.COV2.S vaccine versus placebo. CDR3 DNA: TGTGCCAGCAGTGTCATCTTCTACACCGGGGAGCTGTTTTTT. Translated, it gives CASSVIFYTGELFF.